This T cell receptor (beta chain) was observed in a study of blood T cell repertoires in COVID-19. Study-level background: Samples taken during acute and convalescent COVID-19 were collected in the United States, Italy and Spain. From T cells, B-cell-depleted T cells, or PBMCs came the material, which was cDNA or gDNA.

V lost 1 base and J lost 4, with 7 bases in between. This CDR3 region has 13 residues. Germline V CDR1 and CDR2: SGHAT, FQDESV (reference sequence). Authors' analysis steps: Researchers report that nucleated cell counts were estimated from reference gene primer amplification. Repertoires were generated with immunoSEQ multiplex PCR, while TCRdb's copy carries only in-frame clones and drops some. The V and J calls and clone size come from that table; D and trimming were worked out from the DNA. The sample lists 100,000 to 150,000 clones, approximately 90% seen once, with around 1.9% in the top ten. The V gene is TRBV11-1, the J gene TRBJ1-1; D may be TRBD1 (6 bases). The sequencing sample was made of peripheral blood. The clonotype comes from a man aged 50 to 60 with COVID-19, enrolled during active disease. The CDR3 DNA follows: TGTGCCAGCAGCTTAGACAGGGTCACTGAAGCTTTCTTT. This sequence encodes CASSLDRVTEAFF.